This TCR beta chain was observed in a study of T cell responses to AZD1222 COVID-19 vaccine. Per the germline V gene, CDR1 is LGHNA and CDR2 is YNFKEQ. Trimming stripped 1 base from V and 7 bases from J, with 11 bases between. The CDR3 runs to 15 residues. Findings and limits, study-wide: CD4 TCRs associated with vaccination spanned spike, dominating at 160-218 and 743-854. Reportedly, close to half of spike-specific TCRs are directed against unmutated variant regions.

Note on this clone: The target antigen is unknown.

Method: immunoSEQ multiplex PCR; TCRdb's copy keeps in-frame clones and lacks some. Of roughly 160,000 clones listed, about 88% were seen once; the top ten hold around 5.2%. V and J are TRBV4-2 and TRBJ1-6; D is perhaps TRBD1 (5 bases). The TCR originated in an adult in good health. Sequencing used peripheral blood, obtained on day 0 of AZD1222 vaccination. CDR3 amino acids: CASSQGSGGNSPLHF. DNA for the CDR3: TGTGCCAGCAGCCAAGGATCCGGGGGGAATTCACCCCTCCACTTT.